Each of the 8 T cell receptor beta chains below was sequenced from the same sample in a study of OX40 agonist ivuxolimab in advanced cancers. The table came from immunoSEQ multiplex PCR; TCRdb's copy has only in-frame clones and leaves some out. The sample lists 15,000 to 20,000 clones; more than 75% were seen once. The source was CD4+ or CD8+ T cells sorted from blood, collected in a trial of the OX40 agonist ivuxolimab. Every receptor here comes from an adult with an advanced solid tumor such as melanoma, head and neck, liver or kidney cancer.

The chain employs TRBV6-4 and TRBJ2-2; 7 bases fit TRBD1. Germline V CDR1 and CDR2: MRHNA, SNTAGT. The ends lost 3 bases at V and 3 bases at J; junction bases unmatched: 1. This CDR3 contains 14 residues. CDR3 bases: TGTGCCAGCAGTGAAACAGGGGACACCGGGGAGCTGTTTTTT. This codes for CASSETGDTGELFF.

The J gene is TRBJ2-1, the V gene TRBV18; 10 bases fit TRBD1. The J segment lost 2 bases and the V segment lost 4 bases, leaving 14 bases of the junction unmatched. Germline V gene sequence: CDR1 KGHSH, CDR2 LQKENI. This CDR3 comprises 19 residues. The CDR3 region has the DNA TGTGCCAGCTCACTTACCGGGACAGGGGAAAGTTGGGCCTACAATGAGCAGTTCTTC. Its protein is CASSLTGTGESWAYNEQFF.

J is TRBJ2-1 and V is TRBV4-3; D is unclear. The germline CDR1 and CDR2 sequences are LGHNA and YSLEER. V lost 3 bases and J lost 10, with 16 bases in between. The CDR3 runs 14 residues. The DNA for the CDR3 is TGCGCCAGCAGCCACGGACCGGACGCTGGAGAGCAGTTCTTC. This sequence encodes CASSHGPDAGEQFF.

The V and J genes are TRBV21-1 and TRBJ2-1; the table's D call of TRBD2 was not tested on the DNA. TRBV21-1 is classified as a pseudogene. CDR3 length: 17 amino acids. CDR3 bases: TGTGCCAGCAGCATCCCGGGGGGGCGGGTGCTGTGGAATGAGCAGTTCTTC. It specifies CASSIPGGRVLWNEQFF.

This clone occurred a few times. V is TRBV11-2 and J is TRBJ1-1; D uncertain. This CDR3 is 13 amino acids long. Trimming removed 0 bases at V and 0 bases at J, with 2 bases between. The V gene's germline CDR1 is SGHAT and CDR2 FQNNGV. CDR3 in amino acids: CASSLEVNTEAFF. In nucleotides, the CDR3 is TGTGCCAGCAGCTTAGAGGTGAACACTGAAGCTTTCTTT.

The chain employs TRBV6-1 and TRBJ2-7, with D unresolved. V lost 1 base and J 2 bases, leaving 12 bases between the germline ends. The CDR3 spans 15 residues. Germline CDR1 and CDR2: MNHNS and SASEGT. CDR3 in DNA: TGTGCCAGCAGTGAAGAGATTTCTCGCGCCTACGAGCAGTACTTC. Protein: CASSEEISRAYEQYF.

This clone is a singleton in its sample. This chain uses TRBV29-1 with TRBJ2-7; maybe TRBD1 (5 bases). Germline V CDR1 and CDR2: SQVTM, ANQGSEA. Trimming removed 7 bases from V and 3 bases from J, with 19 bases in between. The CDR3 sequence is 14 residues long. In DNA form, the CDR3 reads TGCAGCGCAGGGTGGACCGGTAGGGGCTACGAGCAGTACTTC. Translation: CSAGWTGRGYEQYF.

CDR3 amino acids: CASSLEVRDGYTF. DNA of the CDR3: TGTGCCAGCAGTTTAGAAGTCCGGGATGGCTACACCTTC. The chain links TRBV27 to TRBJ1-2; no firm D call. Trimming removed 2 bases at V and 6 bases at J, with 10 bases between. This CDR3 has 13 residues. Germline V gives CDR1 MNHEY, CDR2 SMNVEV (reference sequence).